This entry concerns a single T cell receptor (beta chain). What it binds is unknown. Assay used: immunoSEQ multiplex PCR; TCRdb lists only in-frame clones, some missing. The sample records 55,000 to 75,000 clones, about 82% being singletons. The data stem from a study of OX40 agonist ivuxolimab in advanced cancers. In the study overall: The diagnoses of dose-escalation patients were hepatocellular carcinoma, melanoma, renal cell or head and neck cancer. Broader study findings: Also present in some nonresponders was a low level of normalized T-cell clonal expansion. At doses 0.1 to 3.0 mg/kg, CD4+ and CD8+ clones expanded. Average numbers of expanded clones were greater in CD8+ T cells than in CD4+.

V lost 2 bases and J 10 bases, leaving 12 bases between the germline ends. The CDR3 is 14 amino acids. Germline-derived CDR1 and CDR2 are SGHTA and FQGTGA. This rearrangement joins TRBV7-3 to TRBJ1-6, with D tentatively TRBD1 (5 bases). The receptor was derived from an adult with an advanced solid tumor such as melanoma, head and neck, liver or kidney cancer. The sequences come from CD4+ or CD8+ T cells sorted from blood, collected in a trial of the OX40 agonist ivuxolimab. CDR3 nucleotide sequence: TGTGCCAGCAGCTTACGCCAGGGAGAATCACCCCTCCACTTT. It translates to CASSLRQGESPLHF.